The 9 T cell receptor beta chains reported below all come from one sample, sequenced in a study of CD8+CD57+ T cells in acquired aplastic anemia. Genomic DNA constituted the template upon which TCR beta VDJ and CDR3 profiling was performed. Each CDR3 protein gets one entry after TCRdb re-called the reads with MiXCR. The table shows 150,000 to 200,000 distinct CDR3 sequences, with over 55% occurring only once. The authors sequenced patients whose flow cytometry had shown CD8+CD57+ cell expansion. The specimen was sorted CD4+, CD8+, or CD8+CD57+ T cells (not recorded which) from PBMCs. Every receptor here comes from a human donor with aplastic anemia.

Worth noting for this clonotype: At one of its ends the junction is not consistent with the germline gene, which may arise from a read error. The chain couples TRBV10-1 to TRBJ1-1; D ambiguous. This CDR3 spans 13 amino acids. CDR1 is WNHNN and CDR2 is SYGVQD in the germline V gene (reference sequence). The CDR3 DNA follows: TGTGCCAGCAGTGAAGGGTGGAGGACTGAAGCTTTCTTT. This gives the protein CASSEGWRTEAFF.

This rearrangement joins TRBV25-1 to TRBJ1-2, with a possible D match to TRBD1 (6 bases). The CDR3 extends over 18 amino acids. Between the trimmed V and J ends, which lost 4 bases and 0 bases, there was a span of 21 bases. Germline lookup yields CDR1 MGHDK and CDR2 SYGVNS. CDR3 loop: CASSGRPGGRKANYGYTF. The CDR3 nucleotides are TGTGCCAGCAGTGGTCGTCCCGGGGGGCGCAAGGCTAACTATGGCTACACCTTC.

By share, this clonotype ranks as medium-sized. The chain is built from TRBV29-1 and TRBJ1-3, with D unclear. Germline CDR1 reads SQVTM; CDR2 reads ANQGSEA. The V and J ends lost 8 bases and 0 bases respectively, with 14 bases between them. This CDR3 has 14 residues. The CDR3: CSTLSDISGNTIYF. The CDR3 DNA follows: TGCAGCACACTTTCCGACATCTCTGGAAACACCATATATTTT.

CDR3 bases: TGTGCCAGCAGCACCGGGACTAGCGGGGGGTCAGATACGCAGTATTTT. The encoded protein is CASSTGTSGGSDTQYF. The chain has TRBV7-3 and TRBJ2-3, with 15 bases that match TRBD2. The CDR3 length is 16 residues. V trimming: 5 bases; J trimming: 4 bases; junction bases outside the gene matches: 4. Per the germline V gene, CDR1 is SGHTA and CDR2 is FQGTGA.

The chain joins TRBV15 to TRBJ1-2; 7 bases match TRBD1. Germline V CDR1 and CDR2: LNHNV, YYDKDF (reference sequence). The CDR3 runs to 16 residues. The J segment lost 8 bases and the V segment lost 4 bases, leaving 16 bases of the junction unmatched. CDR3 protein: CATSTSERTGRIGYTF. The CDR3 nucleotides read TGTGCCACCAGCACTTCCGAGAGGACAGGAAGGATCGGCTACACCTTC.

The chain's CDR3 is CSVRRASGDTDTQYF. In nucleotides, the CDR3 is TGCAGCGTCAGACGGGCTAGCGGGGATACAGATACGCAGTATTTT. The V and J genes are TRBV29-1 and TRBJ2-3; 9 bases line up with TRBD2. This CDR3 has 15 residues. Germline V gene lookup returns CDR1 SQVTM and CDR2 ANQGSEA. V trimming: 6 bases; J trimming: 3 bases; junction bases outside the gene matches: 10.

The chain couples TRBV15 to TRBJ2-3; tentative D call: TRBD2 (6 bases). Per the germline V gene, CDR1 is LNHNV and CDR2 is YYDKDF (reference sequence). This CDR3 region has 14 residues. V gave up 1 base and J gave up 7 bases, with 12 bases separating them. CDR3: CATSRVAEANTQYF. CDR3 nucleotides: TGTGCCACCAGCAGAGTAGCGGAAGCCAATACGCAGTATTTT.

This clonotype has just one count. This chain uses TRBV7-9 with TRBJ1-2; D is perhaps TRBD1 (6 bases). Germline values: CDR1 SEHNR, CDR2 FQNEAQ (reference sequence). CDR3 length: 15 amino acids. Trimming shortened V by 6 bases and J by 6 bases, and 20 bases separated the two germline ends. The CDR3 sequence: CASRPTAGQGNGYTF. The CDR3 DNA follows: TGTGCCAGCAGGCCGACCGCCGGGCAGGGGAATGGCTACACCTTC.

V usage is TRBV7-9 and J usage is TRBJ2-7; D remains unclear. The V end lost 5 bases, the J end lost 8 bases, and 16 bases lay between the germline ends. The CDR3 is made up of 13 amino acids. The germline V gene encodes CDR1 SEHNR and CDR2 FQNEAQ (reference sequence). The DNA of the CDR3 is TGTGCCAGCAGCCAACTCAGGATCGACCAGCAGTACTTC. This gives the protein CASSQLRIDQQYF.